This TCR beta chain stems from a study of shared clonotypes between healthy human individuals. Naive CD4+ cells were CD45RA-selected; the remaining cells were memory. The CDR3 runs 15 residues. Germline CDR1 is SGHNT and CDR2 is YENEEA. The V end lost 3 bases, the J end lost 5 bases, and 15 bases lay between the germline ends. Libraries were prepared by immunoSEQ multiplex PCR; TCRdb keeps only in-frame clonotypes and omits some of them. This sample has 150,000 to 200,000 clones, with around 93% found just once. The genes are TRBV11-3 and TRBJ2-3; D may be TRBD1 or TRBD2 (5 bases each). The clonotype originates from a woman under 40 in good health. The sequencing input was naive CD4+ T cells sorted from blood. Subset defined: CD45RA+ positively selected. The CDR3 reads CASSFGGSGGDTQYF. CDR3 nucleotides: TGTGCCAGCAGCTTTGGGGGAAGTGGGGGAGATACGCAGTATTTT.